These T cell receptor beta chains were read from a single sample in a study of blood T cell repertoires in COVID-19. Method: immunoSEQ multiplex PCR; TCRdb's copy keeps in-frame clones and lacks some. The table records 110,000 to 150,000 clones, more than 80% of them present only once. The sample was PBMCs or T cells enriched from blood (not recorded which). These receptors all stem from a woman aged 18-29 years who had been exposed to COVID-19. The CDR3 runs from the conserved cysteine through the conserved F or W. D genes are given only for firm matches. Clone sizes are given selectively: once, few, many, or a class where the clone is expanded.

d_call	clone_size	v_call	j_call	cdr3_aa	cdr3_nt
.	.	TRBV29-1	TRBJ2-7	CSVEDQGDYEQYF	TGCAGCGTCGAGGACCAGGGTGACTACGAGCAGTACTTC
TRBD1	.	TRBV27	TRBJ2-7	CASRGQGAMEQYF	TGTGCCAGCAGGGGACAGGGGGCCATGGAGCAGTACTTC
.	once	TRBV28	TRBJ2-1	CASSLGGLGNEQFF	TGTGCCAGCAGTTTGGGGGGGCTGGGGAATGAGCAGTTCTTC
.	once	TRBV7-9	TRBJ1-1	CASSVQGGNTEAFF	TGTGCCAGCAGCGTCCAGGGAGGAAACACTGAAGCTTTCTTT
TRBD1	.	TRBV5-6	TRBJ1-1	CASSYRGLGTEAFF	TGTGCCAGCAGCTACAGGGGGCTAGGGACTGAAGCTTTCTTT
.	.	TRBV18	TRBJ1-3	CASSPSAPHRVRNTIYF	TGTGCCAGCTCACCTTCAGCCCCCCACAGGGTTAGAAACACCATATATTTT
.	once	TRBV7-3	TRBJ2-3	CASSLSPTSFDTQYF	TGTGCCAGCAGCTTAAGCCCCACTAGTTTCGATACGCAGTATTTT
TRBD2	.	TRBV6-5	TRBJ2-1	CASSYHGTKYNEQFF	TGTGCCAGCAGTTACCACGGGACTAAATACAATGAGCAGTTCTTC
.	.	TRBV19	TRBJ1-5	CASSTGSFQPQHF	TGTGCCAGTAGTACAGGGTCATTTCAGCCCCAGCATTTT
TRBD1	.	TRBV30	TRBJ2-3	CAWSVRGQGTDTQYF	TGTGCCTGGAGTGTACGGGGACAGGGCACAGATACGCAGTATTTT
.	.	TRBV7-2	TRBJ1-2	CASSQAGGYTF	TGTGCCAGCAGCCAAGCAGGAGGCTACACCTTC
TRBD2	.	TRBV29-1	TRBJ2-7	CSVGVIASGRGEQYF	TGCAGCGTTGGCGTTATAGCTAGCGGTAGAGGGGAGCAGTACTTC
.	.	TRBV7-9	TRBJ2-1	CASSSHLGATDYNEQFF	TGTGCCAGCAGCTCCCATTTGGGGGCAACCGACTACAATGAGCAGTTCTTC
TRBD2	once	TRBV5-1	TRBJ2-1	CASSWGTSGTDEQFF	TGCGCCAGCAGCTGGGGGACTAGCGGGACAGATGAGCAGTTCTTC
TRBD2	.	TRBV19	TRBJ2-7	CASSETSESSYEQYF	TGTGCCAGTAGTGAAACTAGCGAGAGCTCCTACGAGCAGTACTTC
.	.	TRBV29-1	TRBJ1-1	CSVEAHNTEAFF	TGCAGCGTTGAGGCTCATAACACTGAAGCTTTCTTT
TRBD1	once	TRBV19	TRBJ1-5	CASNSQGAVNQPQHF	TGTGCCAGTAACTCACAGGGGGCAGTCAATCAGCCCCAGCATTTT
.	.	TRBV2	TRBJ1-1	CASSEELNTEAFF	TGTGCCAGCAGTGAAGAGCTGAACACTGAAGCTTTCTTT
TRBD1	.	TRBV5-5	TRBJ2-7	CASSPGTGIYEQYF	TGTGCCAGCAGCCCCGGGACAGGAATCTACGAGCAGTACTTC
.	.	TRBV28	TRBJ2-7	CASSYGRAYEQYF	TGTGCCAGCAGTTACGGCAGGGCCTACGAGCAGTACTTC
TRBD2	once	TRBV7-9	TRBJ2-1	CASRPAGTYNEQFF	TGTGCCAGCAGACCAGCGGGAACCTACAATGAGCAGTTCTTC
.	few	TRBV29-1	TRBJ2-3	CSATTGSTDTQYF	TGCAGCGCAACGACTGGGAGCACAGATACGCAGTATTTT